Each of the 18 T cell receptor beta chains below was sequenced from the same sample in a study of blood T cell repertoires in COVID-19. Using immunoSEQ multiplex PCR, the repertoire was profiled, and TCRdb retains in-frame clones only, with some absent. Of some 100,000 clones listed, around 85% were seen once; the top ten hold approximately 10%. The sequenced material came from peripheral blood. The receptors shown here come from a woman in her sixties or seventies with active or convalescent COVID-19.

The rearrangement uses TRBV18 and TRBJ2-5, with a possible D match to TRBD2 (6 bases). The CDR3 totals 12 residues. Germline V CDR1 and CDR2: KGHSH, LQKENI. Trimming left V 3 bases short and J 5 bases short, with 7 bases between. The CDR3 here is CASSPSGETQYF. In DNA form, the CDR3 reads TGTGCCAGCTCACCCAGCGGGGAGACCCAGTACTTC.

This sequence joins TRBV7-9 and TRBJ1-1; D might be TRBD1 (5 bases). The V gene's germline CDR1 is SEHNR and CDR2 FQNEAQ (reference sequence). The CDR3 runs to 12 residues. Trimming took 7 bases from V and 5 from J, leaving 11 bases between them. CDR3 protein: CASNTGGTEAFF. The CDR3 DNA reads TGTGCCAGCAATACCGGGGGTACTGAAGCTTTCTTT.

CDR3 region: CASSPSSGANVLTF. CDR3 coding DNA: TGTGCCAGCAGCCCTAGCTCTGGGGCCAACGTCCTGACTTTC. J is TRBJ2-6 and V is TRBV11-3; D ambiguous. Trimming removed 5 bases at V and 0 bases at J, with 5 bases between. Germline V gene sequence: CDR1 SGHNT, CDR2 YENEEA. This CDR3 has 14 amino acids.

The chain combines TRBV3-1 (or the pseudogene TRBV3-2) with TRBJ1-3; D is perhaps TRBD1 (5 bases). Trimming took 1 base from V and 8 from J, leaving 15 bases between them. This CDR3 has 15 amino acids. Germline V gives CDR1 LGHDT, CDR2 YNNKEL (reference sequence). The CDR3, as DNA: TGTGCCAGCAGCCAAGGGCCGCAGGGATATGACACCATATATTTT. Translated, it gives CASSQGPQGYDTIYF.

This chain connects TRBV28 to TRBJ2-1, with 8 nucleotides matching TRBD2. The V and J ends lost 8 bases and 8 bases, in that order; junction bases with no gene match: 5. Germline V CDR1 and CDR2: MDHEN, SYDVKM. CDR3 length: 12 amino acids. CDR3 sequence reads: CASDRGGHEQFF. For the CDR3, the DNA is TGTGCCAGCGATCGGGGGGGCCATGAGCAGTTCTTC.

This clone was counted a single time. The chain joins TRBV18 to TRBJ1-2, with 9 bases aligning to TRBD1. From germline, CDR1 is KGHSH and CDR2 LQKENI. After removal of 8 bases from V and 4 bases from J, the junction contained 8 bases not matched to a gene. CDR3 length: 14 amino acids. The CDR3 nucleotides are TGTGCCAGCGCCCCGGGACAGGGAAGCTATGGCTACACCTTC. This gives the protein CASAPGQGSYGYTF.

This chain connects TRBV6-5 to TRBJ1-2; D unclear. CDR1 and CDR2 from the germline V gene are MNHEY and SVGAGI. The CDR3 contains 14 residues. Trimming took off 2 bases at V and 1 base at J, with 8 bases between the two ends. Here the CDR3 reads CASSYADHNYGYTF. In DNA form, the CDR3 reads TGTGCCAGCAGTTACGCGGATCATAACTATGGCTACACCTTC.

This clone was seen just once. The chain is built from TRBV7-2 and TRBJ2-1, with 9 bases that match TRBD2. Per the germline V gene, CDR1 is SGHTA and CDR2 is FQGNSA. The J segment lost 4 bases and the V segment lost 5 bases, leaving 6 bases of the junction unmatched. The CDR3 runs to 15 residues. The CDR3 DNA follows: TGTGCCAGCAGCCCGCGGGGGGGATTATACAATGAGCAGTTCTTC. Translating it yields CASSPRGGLYNEQFF.

The genes are TRBV18 and TRBJ2-6; the D gene is possibly TRBD1 (5 bases). V was clipped by 6 bases and J by 1 base, with 10 bases between them. CDR3 length: 15 amino acids. CDR1 KGHSH and CDR2 LQKENI come from the germline V gene. The DNA for the CDR3 is TGTGCCAGCTCGTCTGCAGGGTCTGGGGCCAACGTCCTGACTTTC. The encoded protein is CASSSAGSGANVLTF.

V and J are TRBV7-2 and TRBJ2-1; 9 positions agree with TRBD1. Germline V gene sequence: CDR1 SGHTA, CDR2 FQGNSA. The CDR3 sequence is 16 residues long. V lost 0 bases, J lost 6 bases, and 6 bases stayed unmatched. The DNA for the CDR3 is TGTGCCAGCAGCTTAGCTTTAGGACAGGGGTCCAATGAGCAGTTCTTC. This sequence encodes CASSLALGQGSNEQFF.

The chain employs TRBV9 and TRBJ1-1; 10 nucleotides agree with TRBD1. The CDR3 has 13 residues. Germline CDR1 reads SGDLS; CDR2 reads YYNGEE. Trimming took 3 bases from V and 8 from J; bases not matched to a gene: 4. CDR3 coding DNA: TGTGCCAGCAGCGCCGACAGGGGGCTGGAAGCTTTCTTT. Its translation is CASSADRGLEAFF.

The chain recombines TRBV6-5 with TRBJ1-6; D remains unclear. CDR3 length: 15 amino acids. In germline, CDR1 is MNHEY, CDR2 SVGAGI. Trimming removed 2 bases at V and 10 bases at J, with 15 bases between. DNA of the CDR3: TGTGCCAGCAGTTACAGCCCACCTGGGCAATCACCCCTCCACTTT. Translation gives CASSYSPPGQSPLHF.

This clone was recorded only once. The gene calls are TRBV19 and TRBJ1-2; unclear D gene. Germline-derived CDR1 and CDR2 are LNHDA and SQIVND (reference sequence). CDR3 size: 16 residues. Trimming shortened V by 6 bases and J by 6 bases, and 23 bases separated the two germline ends. In DNA, the CDR3 is TGTGCCAGTAGCCTCCGCACCCTGCGGGATGGACATGGCTACACCTTC. This gives the protein CASSLRTLRDGHGYTF.

This clone was counted a single time. V gene TRBV7-9 combines with J gene TRBJ1-1; D possibly corresponds to TRBD1 (6 bases). CDR1 is SEHNR, CDR2 FQNEAQ, per germline (reference sequence). Trimming took off 1 base at V and 4 bases at J, with 10 bases between the two ends. The CDR3 consists of 14 residues. CDR3 amino acids: CASSLVGGGTEAFF. In DNA form, the CDR3 reads TGTGCCAGCAGCTTAGTAGGGGGTGGCACTGAAGCTTTCTTT.

A few counts support this clone. V usage is TRBV2 and J usage is TRBJ2-1, with 12 bases that match TRBD2. The length of the CDR3 is 20 residues. CDR1 is SNHLY and CDR2 is FYNNEI in the germline V gene. Unmatched junction bases numbered 11, after V lost 2 bases and J lost 0 bases. CDR3 in DNA: TGTGCCAGCAGTGAAAGTGGACTAGCGGGGATAAAAAGCTCCTACAATGAGCAGTTCTTC. Protein sequence: CASSESGLAGIKSSYNEQFF.

The V and J genes are TRBV7-8 and TRBJ1-1, with 7 bases that match TRBD1. There are 14 residues in the CDR3. The germline V gene encodes CDR1 SGHVS and CDR2 FQNEAQ. V trimming: 3 bases; J trimming: 1 base; junction bases outside the gene matches: 2. The CDR3: CASSLRQGNTEAFF. CDR3 DNA sequence: TGTGCCAGCAGCTTGCGACAGGGGAACACTGAAGCTTTCTTT.

The V call is TRBV28, the J call TRBJ1-2; 8 bases agree with TRBD1. Germline lookup yields CDR1 MDHEN and CDR2 SYDVKM. This CDR3 is 12 amino acids long. Trimming removed 6 bases from V and 4 bases from J; junction bases left unmatched: 1. CDR3 protein: CASSGTGYGYTF. CDR3 nucleotides: TGTGCCAGCAGCGGGACAGGCTATGGCTACACCTTC.

This chain links TRBV19 with TRBJ1-5; D perhaps matches TRBD1 (5 bases). This CDR3 is built from 13 residues. Germline CDR1 LNHDA, CDR2 SQIVND (reference sequence). Trimming stripped 7 bases from V and 3 bases from J, with 10 bases between. In DNA, the CDR3 is TGTGCCAGTAATCCAGGGCCCAATCAGCCCCAGCATTTT. This codes for CASNPGPNQPQHF.